These 15 T cell receptor beta chains came from one sample sequenced in a study of tumour-infiltrating T cells in Burkitt lymphoma. Some clones are missing from TCRdb's copy, which holds only in-frame ones; the method was immunoSEQ multiplex PCR. The sample gives roughly 560 clones, roughly 90% of which show up once; over 15% is in the top ten. Sequencing was done on a sample of tumor tissue. These receptors were taken from a human donor with diffuse large B-cell lymphoma.

The chain joins TRBV6-5 to TRBJ1-2; no clear D gene. Germline loops: CDR1 MNHEY, CDR2 SVGAGI. CDR3 length: 14 amino acids. Trimming removed 7 bases from V and 2 bases from J, with 14 bases in between. The DNA for the CDR3 is TGTGCCAGCAATCCTACCGGCCTCAACTATGGCTACACCTTC. Its translation is CASNPTGLNYGYTF.

V usage is TRBV5-1 and J usage is TRBJ1-1; no firm D call. CDR3 length equals 13 residues. Germline CDR1 is SGHRS and CDR2 is YFSETQ. Deletions cut 2 bases from V and 0 bases from J, with 5 bases between. The CDR3 region is CASSFQMNTEAFF. The CDR3, as DNA: TGCGCCAGCAGCTTCCAGATGAACACTGAAGCTTTCTTT.

The V and J genes are TRBV6-1 and TRBJ1-1; possible D gene TRBD1, 6 bases. Deletions cut 1 base from V and 1 base from J, with 16 bases between. This CDR3 has 17 amino acids. CDR1 and CDR2 (germline): MNHNS, SASEGT. The CDR3: CASSEGYRVIRNTEAFF. CDR3 bases: TGTGCCAGCAGTGAAGGCTACAGGGTGATAAGGAACACTGAAGCTTTCTTT.

The rearrangement uses TRBV9 and TRBJ1-3; possibly TRBD1 for D (6 bases). This CDR3 region has 15 residues. V was pared by 3 bases and J by 3 bases, with 13 bases between. Germline lookup yields CDR1 SGDLS and CDR2 YYNGEE. The CDR3 protein is CASSAQGYRGNTIYF. The DNA of the CDR3 is TGTGCCAGCAGCGCACAGGGTTATCGTGGAAACACCATATATTTT.

The chain couples TRBV7-9 to TRBJ1-2; 10 positions match TRBD1. V gave up 8 bases and J gave up 4 bases; unmatched junction bases: 10. The CDR3 covers 15 residues. The germline gives CDR1 SEHNR, CDR2 FQNEAQ (reference sequence). The CDR3 DNA reads as TGTGCCAGCGGGCGTGGGACAGGGGTTGCCTATGGCTACACCTTC. This translates into CASGRGTGVAYGYTF.

The V and J genes are TRBV5-6 and TRBJ2-3; TRBD2 matches 13 bases. Trimming at V came to 4 bases and at J to 0 bases, leaving 8 bases not matched to a gene. The length of the CDR3 is 18 residues. CDR1 SGHDT and CDR2 YYEEEE come from the germline V gene. The chain's CDR3 is CASSPGLAGPPSTDTQYF. As DNA, the CDR3 is TGTGCCAGCAGCCCGGGACTAGCGGGGCCCCCTAGCACAGATACGCAGTATTTT.

In this sample, this clone turned up once. The chain is built from TRBV7-9 and TRBJ2-1; D unresolved. Germline CDR1 and CDR2: SEHNR and FQNEAQ (reference sequence). This CDR3 region has 12 residues. V shed 4 bases and J shed 4 bases, with 5 bases lying between them. This CDR3 reads CASSSPYNEQFF. The DNA of the CDR3 is TGTGCCAGCAGCTCCCCGTACAATGAGCAGTTCTTC.

V gene TRBV14 combines with J gene TRBJ1-2; D uncertain. CDR1 and CDR2 from the germline V gene are SGHDN and FVKESK. V was clipped by 0 bases and J by 4 bases, with 6 bases between them. The CDR3 extends over 13 amino acids. CDR3 loop: CASSQDNSYGYTF. Here the CDR3 DNA reads TGTGCCAGCAGCCAAGATAACAGCTATGGCTACACCTTC.

The chain joins TRBV9 to TRBJ2-7; no clear D gene. V lost 0 bases and J lost 3, with 7 bases in between. The CDR3 contains 13 residues. Per germline, CDR1 SGDLS and CDR2 YYNGEE. The CDR3 region is CASSVADFYEQYF. CDR3 nucleotides: TGTGCCAGCAGCGTAGCCGACTTCTACGAGCAGTACTTC.

This clone appeared a single time. The chain carries TRBV7-9 and TRBJ2-1; possibly TRBD2 for D (6 bases). CDR1 is SEHNR and CDR2 is FQNEAQ in the germline V gene (reference sequence). Trimming took off 4 bases at V and 5 bases at J, with 15 bases between the two ends. This CDR3 region has 15 residues. For the CDR3, the DNA is TGTGCCAGCAGCTCCATAGGCGGGGAGGACAATGAGCAGTTCTTC. This gives the protein CASSSIGGEDNEQFF.

This clone has just one count. This chain's CDR3 is CASSWVIGGATEAFF. The CDR3 region has the DNA TGTGCCAGCAGCTGGGTAATAGGGGGGGCCACTGAAGCTTTCTTT. J is TRBJ1-1 and V is TRBV11-2; TRBD1 is a possible D gene (6 bases). This CDR3 region has 15 residues. Germline V gene lookup returns CDR1 SGHAT and CDR2 FQNNGV. V lost 4 bases and J lost 4, with 16 bases in between.

A remark on this clone: Compared with germline, one end of the junction differs, possibly owing to a read error. J is TRBJ1-1 and V is TRBV2; maybe TRBD1 (5 bases). The V gene's germline CDR1 is SNHLY and CDR2 FYNNEI. This CDR3 spans 12 amino acids. CDR3 region: CASSNTPRQPGF. The CDR3 DNA sequence: TGTGCCAGCAGTAACACCCCACGACAGCCCGGTTTT.

The V and J genes are TRBV30 and TRBJ1-6; no clear D gene. This CDR3 is 14 amino acids long. The germline V gene has CDR1 GTSNPN and CDR2 SVGIG (reference sequence). V shed 2 bases and J shed 0 bases, with 5 bases lying between them. CDR3 protein: CAWSQSSYNSPLHF. The CDR3 nucleotides read TGTGCCTGGAGTCAAAGCTCCTATAATTCACCCCTCCACTTT.

The J gene is TRBJ2-2, the V gene TRBV19; D unclear. Germline CDR1 is LNHDA and CDR2 is SQIVND (reference sequence). V was pared by 3 bases and J by 1 base, with 6 bases between. CDR3 length: 14 amino acids. CDR3 region: CASSIYQNTGELFF. CDR3 coding DNA: TGTGCCAGTAGTATCTACCAGAACACCGGGGAGCTGTTTTTT.

The CDR3 loop is CASRPGQGVRGYTF. In DNA form, the CDR3 reads TGTGCCAGCAGACCCGGACAGGGGGTACGTGGCTACACCTTC. The gene calls are TRBV6-5 and TRBJ1-2; 10 bases agree with TRBD1. This CDR3 spans 14 amino acids. From germline, CDR1 is MNHEY and CDR2 SVGAGI. The ends lost 6 bases at V and 7 bases at J; junction bases unmatched: 8.